The rows below give T cell receptor beta chains drawn from one sample of a study of graft-versus-host responses after intestinal transplantation. This table comes from immunoSEQ multiplex PCR, and its TCRdb copy is limited to in-frame clones, with some not included. Of approximately 60,000 clones listed, around nine tenths are singletons. These receptors lack a known antigen. Specimen: unstimulated CD8+ T cells sorted from spleen or lymph node cells, collected before transplant. The source of these receptors is a human donor who was the organ donor for an intestinal transplant. Each CDR3 is given with its conserved first and last residue. D genes are given only for firm matches. Clone size is stated in some rows and not others, as once, few, many or a class when expanded.

NA | 13 | NA | TRBJ2-1 | TRBV16 | CASSRRGYNEQFF | TGTGCCAGCAGCCGCCGGGGTTACAATGAGCAGTTCTTC
NA | 14 | NA | TRBJ2-7 | TRBV30 | CAWSLASRTYEQYF | TGTGCCTGGAGTTTGGCTAGCAGAACCTACGAGCAGTACTTC
few | 18 | TRBD2 | TRBJ2-3 | TRBV13 | CASSSGTSAHRYTDTQYF | TGTGCCAGCAGCTCCGGGACTAGCGCCCACAGGTACACAGATACGCAGTATTTT
once | 13 | NA | TRBJ2-2 | TRBV10-1 | CASSEQYTGELFF | TGCGCCAGCAGTGAGCAGTACACCGGGGAGCTGTTTTTT
NA | 16 | NA | TRBJ2-2 | TRBV7-3 | CASSLNVGVGTGELFF | TGTGCCAGCAGCCTAAACGTCGGGGTAGGCACCGGGGAGCTGTTTTTT
NA | 12 | NA | TRBJ2-7 | TRBV6-5 | CATTGSSYEQYF | TGTGCCACCACAGGGAGCTCCTACGAGCAGTACTTC
NA | 13 | NA | TRBJ1-5 | TRBV2 | CASSESPLRPQHF | TGTGCCAGCAGTGAAAGTCCCCTGCGGCCCCAGCATTTT
few | 16 | NA | TRBJ2-1 | TRBV11-3 | CASSPAPGHHYNEQFF | TGTGCCAGCAGCCCCGCCCCGGGACACCACTACAATGAGCAGTTCTTC
once | 13 | TRBD1 | TRBJ2-1 | TRBV7-7 | CASGQGLYNEQFF | TGTGCTAGCGGACAGGGACTTTACAATGAGCAGTTCTTC
NA | 18 | NA | TRBJ1-2 | TRBV25-1 | CASSESIVGWGGLNGYTF | TGTGCCAGCAGTGAATCGATAGTTGGGTGGGGGGGACTCAACGGCTACACCTTC
once | 18 | NA | TRBJ2-1 | TRBV4-1 | CASSQDDGAGADYNEQFF | TGCGCCAGCAGCCAAGATGATGGAGCGGGTGCGGACTACAATGAGCAGTTCTTC
NA | 17 | TRBD1 | TRBJ2-7 | TRBV11-3 | CASSPADRVGGIGEQYF | TGTGCCAGCAGCCCCGCAGACAGGGTAGGCGGCATTGGCGAGCAGTACTTC
NA | 16 | NA | TRBJ2-1 | TRBV25-1 | CASSESKGGPTPGQFF | TGTGCCAGCAGTGAATCTAAGGGCGGGCCCACGCCAGGGCAGTTCTTC
NA | 20 | TRBD2 | TRBJ2-1 | TRBV5-1 | CASSLRLAGGPSYSYDEQFF | TGCGCCAGCAGCTTGAGGCTAGCGGGAGGGCCAAGTTACTCTTACGATGAGCAGTTCTTC
NA | 14 | NA | TRBJ2-7 | TRBV19 | CASSWTGSPYEQYF | TGTGCCAGTTCATGGACGGGGTCTCCCTACGAGCAGTACTTC
NA | 15 | TRBD1 | TRBJ1-5 | TRBV2 | CASRGTGGSNQPQHF | TGTGCCAGCAGGGGGACAGGGGGGAGCAATCAGCCCCAGCATTTT
NA | 13 | TRBD2 | TRBJ2-7 | TRBV6-5 | CASKAGVDYEQYF | TGTGCCAGCAAAGCGGGAGTAGACTACGAGCAGTACTTC
NA | 15 | NA | TRBJ1-1 | TRBV19 | CASSIGHYPNTEAFF | TGTGCCAGTAGTATAGGGCACTACCCAAACACTGAAGCTTTCTTT
NA | 16 | NA | TRBJ2-5 | TRBV5-1 | CASSLDGLQYQETQYF | TGCGCCAGCAGCTTGGATGGCTTACAGTACCAAGAGACCCAGTACTTC
NA | 13 | NA | TRBJ1-1 | TRBV27 | CASSLGLNTEAFF | TGTGCCAGCAGTCTCGGGTTGAACACTGAAGCTTTCTTT
NA | 13 | NA | TRBJ2-7 | TRBV7-2 | CASSLAASYEQYF | TGTGCCAGCAGCTTAGCTGCGTCCTACGAGCAGTACTTC
NA | 16 | NA | TRBJ2-3 | TRBV5-6 | CASRYGRGTSTDTQYF | TGTGCCAGCAGGTATGGTCGGGGGACTAGCACAGATACGCAGTATTTT
NA | 15 | TRBD2 | TRBJ2-3 | TRBV9 | CASSAGLAVTDTQYF | TGTGCCAGCAGCGCGGGACTAGCGGTAACAGATACGCAGTATTTT
NA | 11 | NA | TRBJ1-5 | TRBV5-1 | CASSPDQPQHF | TGCGCCAGCAGCCCGGATCAGCCCCAGCATTTT
NA | 14 | TRBD2 | TRBJ2-7 | TRBV29-1 | CSVGRREGLGEQYF | TGCAGCGTTGGTCGACGGGAGGGCCTAGGGGAGCAGTACTTC
once | 14 | TRBD1 | TRBJ1-2 | TRBV2 | CASSGLDREDGYTF | TGTGCCAGCAGTGGACTGGACAGGGAGGATGGCTACACCTTC
NA | 13 | NA | TRBJ2-5 | TRBV30 | CAWSWWGSREQYF | TGTGCCTGGAGTTGGTGGGGATCGAGGGAGCAGTACTTC
NA | 14 | TRBD1 | TRBJ1-1 | TRBV7-9 | CASSSGQGVFEAFF | TGTGCCAGCAGCTCGGGACAGGGTGTCTTTGAAGCTTTCTTT
NA | 19 | NA | TRBJ1-5 | TRBV4-2 | CASSSPLPGSGGAYQPQHF | TGTGCCAGCAGCTCACCCCTCCCCGGATCGGGGGGGGCCTATCAGCCCCAGCATTTT
once | 14 | NA | TRBJ2-3 | TRBV30 | CAWSASLSTDTQYF | TGTGCCTGGAGTGCTAGCCTGAGCACAGATACGCAGTATTTT
NA | 12 | NA | TRBJ2-7 | TRBV9 | CASSTPPGEQYF | TGTGCCAGCAGCACCCCCCCCGGCGAGCAGTACTTC
NA | 15 | TRBD2 | TRBJ2-7 | TRBV27 | CASSQAASGGYEQYF | TGTGCCAGCAGTCAAGCGGCTAGCGGGGGCTACGAGCAGTACTTC
once | 15 | TRBD2 | TRBJ2-1 | TRBV19 | CASSIGTSGYNEQFF | TGTGCCAGTAGTATAGGAACTAGCGGCTACAATGAGCAGTTCTTC
NA | 14 | NA | TRBJ2-3 | TRBV7-9 | CASSLGPTGDTQYF | TGTGCCAGCAGCTTAGGCCCGACAGGAGATACGCAGTATTTT
NA | 13 | TRBD1 | TRBJ2-7 | TRBV9 | CASSGTGLYEQYF | TGTGCCAGCAGCGGGACAGGCCTCTACGAGCAGTACTTC
NA | 13 | NA | TRBJ2-5 | TRBV2 | CASSETGLGEQYF | TGTGCCAGCAGTGAGACAGGTTTGGGGGAGCAGTACTTC
NA | 16 | TRBD2 | TRBJ2-1 | TRBV5-1 | CASSLPGVAGGNEQFF | TGCGCCAGCAGCCTCCCCGGGGTAGCGGGGGGCAATGAGCAGTTCTTC
NA | 15 | TRBD1 | TRBJ2-7 | TRBV9 | CASSATGGQGEEQYF | TGTGCCAGCAGCGCCACGGGGGGACAGGGGGAAGAGCAGTACTTC
NA | 14 | NA | TRBJ2-3 | TRBV28 | CASSAKLGTDTQYF | TGTGCCAGCAGTGCTAAACTAGGGACAGATACGCAGTATTTT
NA | 14 | NA | TRBJ2-3 | TRBV28 | CASSFRVQTDTQYF | TGTGCCAGCAGTTTCAGGGTCCAGACAGATACGCAGTATTTT
NA | 15 | TRBD2 | TRBJ2-1 | TRBV30 | CAWSYEAGGGNEQFF | TGTGCCTGGAGTTATGAAGCGGGAGGGGGCAATGAGCAGTTCTTC